Below, 10 T cell receptor beta chains from the same sample are listed, as sequenced in a study of blood T cell repertoires in COVID-19 (dated by TCRdb to about 2020). Library construction relied on the immunoSEQ multiplex PCR assay. What TCRdb holds here is the immuneACCESS table cut down to in-frame rearrangements. Part of the clones is not present; checked against another copy, under half of the missing clones reflect an unresolved V gene, and the others are unexplained. A total of some 220,000 clones appear in this sample, 82% of them only once. Approximately 5% of the sample is taken by the ten largest. The specimen was peripheral blood. These receptors all come from a woman in her seventies with COVID-19, enrolled during active disease.

The rearrangement joins TRBV5-6 to TRBJ1-1; D gene uncertain. The length of the CDR3 is 12 residues. Germline lookup yields CDR1 SGHDT and CDR2 YYEEEE. Trimming cost V 1 base and J 11 bases, with 12 bases left between them. The CDR3 nucleotides read TGTGCCAGCAGCTTGACCCCGATTGAGGCTTTCTTT. Translating it yields CASSLTPIEAFF. The variable domain in full, completed from reference TRBV5-6 and TRBJ1-1, reads DAGVTQSPTHLIKTRGQQVTLRCSPKSGHDTVSWYQQALGQGPQFIFQYYEEEERQRGNFPDRFSGHQFPNYSSELNVNALLLGDSALYLCASSLTPIEAFFGQGTRLTVV.

The CDR3 protein is CASSVLAGEGEQFF. CDR3 in DNA: TGTGCCAGCAGTGTACTAGCGGGAGAGGGTGAGCAGTTCTTC. The J gene is TRBJ2-1, the V gene TRBV6-2 or TRBV6-3; 11 bases agree with TRBD2. This CDR3 has 14 amino acids. Germline V gene lookup returns CDR1 MNHEY and CDR2 SVGEGT. V gave up 5 bases and J gave up 9 bases; unmatched junction bases: 6.

CDR3 coding DNA: TGTGCCAGCAGCTTAGGGACATCACAAGAGACCCAGTACTTC. Amino acid sequence: CASSLGTSQETQYF. This chain uses TRBV7-9 with TRBJ2-5, with D perhaps matching TRBD1 (5 bases). V gave up 1 base and J gave up 2 bases, with 8 bases separating them. The CDR3 is 14 amino acids. CDR1 SEHNR and CDR2 FQNEAQ come from the germline V gene (reference sequence).

This chain links TRBV18 with TRBJ2-2; 8 bases map to TRBD1. With 3 bases clipped from V and 4 bases from J, the junction kept 7 bases outside the gene matches. The CDR3 has 16 residues. Looked up from germline, CDR1 is KGHSH and CDR2 is LQKENI. CDR3 DNA: TGTGCCAGCTCACCTCGACGACAGGGGTCCACCGGGGAGCTGTTTTTT. This codes for CASSPRRQGSTGELFF.

The rearrangement joins TRBV27 to TRBJ2-3, with 7 bases matching TRBD2. Germline values: CDR1 MNHEY, CDR2 SMNVEV (reference sequence). The junction had 4 bases not matched to a gene; V was cut back by 5 bases and J by 2 bases. The CDR3 length is 14 residues. The CDR3 spells CASSVGLFTDTQYF. As DNA, the CDR3 is TGTGCCAGCAGTGTGGGACTATTCACAGATACGCAGTATTTT.

V usage is TRBV27 and J usage is TRBJ1-1, with a tentative D call TRBD1 (5 bases). In germline, CDR1 is MNHEY, CDR2 SMNVEV (reference sequence). The CDR3 runs 14 residues. Trimming removed 6 bases from V and 5 bases from J, with 16 bases in between. CDR3 amino acids: CASSYSQGGTEAFF. In nucleotides, the CDR3 is TGTGCCAGCAGCTATAGTCAGGGTGGGACTGAAGCTTTCTTT.

This rearrangement joins TRBV2 to TRBJ1-2; weak D call: TRBD1 (6 bases). The germline V gene has CDR1 SNHLY and CDR2 FYNNEI. Trimming took off 6 bases at V and 5 bases at J, with 13 bases between the two ends. The CDR3 is made up of 13 amino acids. CDR3 region: CASRIQGQYGYTF. In nucleotides, the CDR3 is TGTGCCAGCAGGATACAGGGCCAGTATGGCTACACCTTC.

V usage is TRBV5-4 and J usage is TRBJ2-1; 14 positions match TRBD2. Looked up from germline, CDR1 is SGHNT and CDR2 is YYREEE (reference sequence). J lost 9 bases, V lost 4 bases, and 6 bases had no gene match. The CDR3 is made up of 15 amino acids. The CDR3 loop reads CASSLTSGREGEQFF. CDR3 DNA: TGTGCCAGCAGCCTGACTAGCGGGAGGGAAGGTGAGCAGTTCTTC.

This clone was detected only once. This chain links TRBV27 with TRBJ2-7; TRBD1 is a possible D gene (5 bases). Trimming took off 3 bases at V and 5 bases at J, with 14 bases between the two ends. The CDR3 runs 14 residues. Germline lookup yields CDR1 MNHEY and CDR2 SMNVEV (reference sequence). This CDR3 reads CASSFLAGRHEQYF. CDR3 DNA sequence: TGTGCCAGCAGTTTCTTGGCAGGGCGACACGAGCAGTACTTC.

The rearrangement joins TRBV7-8 to TRBJ2-3, with a tentative D call TRBD2 (6 bases). The V gene lost 8 bases and the J gene lost 2 bases, with 26 bases spanning the gap. The germline CDR1 and CDR2 sequences are SGHVS and FQNEAQ. The CDR3 runs to 18 residues. CDR3 coding DNA: TGTGCCAGCCTTCCCCCCTTTCGAATGAGGACTAACACAGATACGCAGTATTTT. As protein: CASLPPFRMRTNTDTQYF.